This TCR beta chain is from a study of radiotherapy plus CTLA-4 blockade in lung cancer. Study information: Patients showed objective responses in 15% to 20% of cases and disease control in 30% to 40%. General study findings and limits: In blood, tumor-derived TCR clones expanded after radiotherapy plus ipilimumab.

Profiling relied on immunoSEQ multiplex PCR, and the TCRdb table lists in-frame clones only, not all of them. Seen here are tens of thousands of clones, approximately 86% observed once, and the top ten hold roughly 17%. To note about this clone: Its cognate antigen is unknown.

The CDR3 runs 16 residues. Trimming stripped 4 bases from V and 10 bases from J, with 23 bases between. Germline lookup yields CDR1 MDHEN and CDR2 SYDVKM. The material was peripheral blood, obtained from a patient treated with radiotherapy plus ipilimumab. V is TRBV28 and J is TRBJ2-1; D may be TRBD1 (7 bases). This TCR was sampled from a human donor with non-small cell lung cancer that progressed on radiotherapy plus ipilimumab. In DNA, the CDR3 is TGTGCCAGCAGTTCCAGAAGGGGGAGGACACAGGGGGAGCAGTTCTTC. Its protein is CASSSRRGRTQGEQFF.